This T cell receptor (beta chain) was identified during a study of blood T cell repertoires in COVID-19. Measured with immunoSEQ multiplex PCR; TCRdb has only the in-frame clones, and not every one. Seen here are more than 350,000 clones, over 75% observed once, and the top ten hold approximately 1.5%. This TCR came from a woman under 30 who had been exposed to COVID-19. The sample comprised PBMCs or T cells enriched from blood (not recorded which).

The DNA for the CDR3 is TGTGCCACCAGCAGCAACGCGGGAGCCTACGAGCAGTACTTC. Translating it yields CATSSNAGAYEQYF. The V call is TRBV15, the J call TRBJ2-7; 7 nucleotides match TRBD2. Per the germline V gene, CDR1 is LNHNV and CDR2 is YYDKDF (reference sequence). With 3 bases clipped from V and 2 bases from J, the junction kept 4 bases outside the gene matches. CDR3 size: 14 residues. Together with reference TRBV15 and TRBJ2-7, the CDR3 gives the full variable domain: DAMVIQNPRYQVTQFGKPVTLSCSQTLNHNVMYWYQQKSSQAPKLLFHYYDKDFNNEADTPDNFQSRRPNTSFCFLDIRSPGLGDTAMYLCATSSNAGAYEQYFGPGTRLTVT.